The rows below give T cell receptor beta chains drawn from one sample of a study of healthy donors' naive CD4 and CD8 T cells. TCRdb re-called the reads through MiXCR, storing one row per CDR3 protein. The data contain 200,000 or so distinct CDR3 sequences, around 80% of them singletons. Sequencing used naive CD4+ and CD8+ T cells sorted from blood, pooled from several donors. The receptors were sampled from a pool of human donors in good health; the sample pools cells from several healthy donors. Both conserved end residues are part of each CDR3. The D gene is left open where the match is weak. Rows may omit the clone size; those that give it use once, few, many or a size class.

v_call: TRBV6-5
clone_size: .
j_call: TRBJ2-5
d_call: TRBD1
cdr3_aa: CASSQGAGGRETQYF
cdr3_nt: TGTGCCAGCAGCCAAGGGGCAGGGGGTAGAGAGACCCAGTACTTC

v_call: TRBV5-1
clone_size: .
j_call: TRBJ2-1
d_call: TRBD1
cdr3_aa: CASSKGQGDDNEQFF
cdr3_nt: TGCGCCAGCAGCAAGGGACAGGGGGACGACAATGAGCAGTTCTTC

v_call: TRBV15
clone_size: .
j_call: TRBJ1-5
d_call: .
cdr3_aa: CATSRPLRQPQHF
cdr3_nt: TGTGCCACCAGCAGACCGTTACGGCAGCCCCAGCATTTT

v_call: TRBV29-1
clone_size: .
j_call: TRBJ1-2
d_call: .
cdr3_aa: CSVVAQGPSGYGYTF
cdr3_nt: TGCAGCGTTGTTGCCCAGGGGCCCAGCGGTTATGGCTACACCTTC

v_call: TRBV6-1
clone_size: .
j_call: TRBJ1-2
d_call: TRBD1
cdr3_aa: CASSGTGDGYTF
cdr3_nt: TGTGCCAGCAGTGGGACAGGGGATGGCTACACCTTC

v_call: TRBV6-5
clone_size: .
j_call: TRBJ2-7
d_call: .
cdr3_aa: CASSYGPMGEQYF
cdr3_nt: TGTGCCAGCAGTTACGGTCCAATGGGGGAGCAGTACTTC

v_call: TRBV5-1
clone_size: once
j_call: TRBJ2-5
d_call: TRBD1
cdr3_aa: CASSYSRDRLRFQETQYF
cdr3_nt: TGCGCCAGCAGCTACTCCCGGGACAGGCTTCGCTTCCAAGAGACCCAGTACTTC

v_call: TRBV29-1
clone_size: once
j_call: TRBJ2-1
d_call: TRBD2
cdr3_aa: CSVRTSGSIYNEQFF
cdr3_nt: TGCAGCGTCCGGACTAGCGGGAGCATCTACAATGAGCAGTTCTTC

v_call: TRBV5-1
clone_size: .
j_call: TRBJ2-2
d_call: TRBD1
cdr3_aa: CASEGQAVTGELFF
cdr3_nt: TGCGCCAGTGAGGGACAGGCCGTCACCGGGGAGCTGTTTTTT

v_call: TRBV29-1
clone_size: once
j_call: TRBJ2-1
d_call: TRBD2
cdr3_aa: CSVLKGLEYNEQFF
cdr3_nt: TGCAGCGTCCTTAAGGGACTAGAGTACAATGAGCAGTTCTTC

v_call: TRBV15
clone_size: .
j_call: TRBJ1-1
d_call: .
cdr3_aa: CATSRDKGWNTEAFF
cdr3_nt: TGTGCCACCAGCAGAGATAAGGGGTGGAACACTGAAGCTTTCTTT

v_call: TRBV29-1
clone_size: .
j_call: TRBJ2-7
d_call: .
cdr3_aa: CSVEEPGPTYEQYF
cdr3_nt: TGCAGCGTTGAAGAGCCGGGACCCACCTACGAGCAGTACTTC

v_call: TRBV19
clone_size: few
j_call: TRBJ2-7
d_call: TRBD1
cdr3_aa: CASSPGQGGYEQYF
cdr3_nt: TGTGCCAGTAGTCCTGGACAGGGTGGTTACGAGCAGTACTTC

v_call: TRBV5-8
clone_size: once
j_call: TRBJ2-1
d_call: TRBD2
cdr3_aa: CASSFKRERGNEQFF
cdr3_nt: TGTGCCAGCAGCTTCAAGCGGGAGCGAGGAAATGAGCAGTTCTTC

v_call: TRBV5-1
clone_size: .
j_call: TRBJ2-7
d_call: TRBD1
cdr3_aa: CASSPEPWTGEGGQYF
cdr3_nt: TGCGCCAGCAGCCCGGAGCCTTGGACAGGGGAGGGCGGGCAGTACTTC

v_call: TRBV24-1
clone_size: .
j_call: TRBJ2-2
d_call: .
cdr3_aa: CATSDFLANTGELFF
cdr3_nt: TGTGCCACCAGTGATTTTTTGGCGAACACCGGGGAGCTGTTTTTT

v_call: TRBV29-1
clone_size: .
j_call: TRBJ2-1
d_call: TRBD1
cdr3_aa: CSVATGSNEQFF
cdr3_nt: TGCAGCGTCGCGACAGGGTCGAATGAGCAGTTCTTC

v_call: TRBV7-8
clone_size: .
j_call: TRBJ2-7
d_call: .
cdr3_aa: CASSLVISYEQYF
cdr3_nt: TGTGCCAGCAGCTTAGTAATCTCCTACGAGCAGTACTTC

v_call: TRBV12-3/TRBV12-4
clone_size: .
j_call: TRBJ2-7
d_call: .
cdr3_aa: CASSFRGYEQYF
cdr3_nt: TGTGCCAGCAGTTTCCGGGGCTACGAGCAGTACTTC

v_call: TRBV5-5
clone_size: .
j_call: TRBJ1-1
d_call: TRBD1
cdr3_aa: CASSFERTGAENTEAFF
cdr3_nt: TGCGCCAGCAGCTTCGAACGGACAGGGGCAGAGAACACTGAAGCTTTCTTT

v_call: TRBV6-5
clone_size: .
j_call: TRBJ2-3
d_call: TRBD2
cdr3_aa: CASSYGTSGGDTQYF
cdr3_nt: TGTGCCAGCAGTTACGGGACTAGCGGAGGAGATACGCAGTATTTT

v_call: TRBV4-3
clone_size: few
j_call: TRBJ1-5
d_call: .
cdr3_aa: CASSPTPGRSDQPQHF
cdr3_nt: TGCGCCAGCAGCCCAACACCTGGCAGGTCGGATCAGCCCCAGCATTTT

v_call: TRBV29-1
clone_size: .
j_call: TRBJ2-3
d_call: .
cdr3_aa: CSVDSGDTQYF
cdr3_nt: TGCAGCGTTGATTCGGGAGATACGCAGTATTTT

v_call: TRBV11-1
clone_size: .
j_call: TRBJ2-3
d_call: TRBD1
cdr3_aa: CASSPVDRGRDTQYF
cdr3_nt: TGTGCCAGCAGCCCGGTGGACAGGGGGAGAGATACGCAGTATTTT

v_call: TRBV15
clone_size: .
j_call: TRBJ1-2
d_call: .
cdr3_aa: CATSRDGRGYTF
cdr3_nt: TGTGCCACCAGCAGAGATGGACGGGGCTACACCTTC

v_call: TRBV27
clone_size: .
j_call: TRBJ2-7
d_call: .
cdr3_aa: CASSALDRNLYEQYF
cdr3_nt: TGTGCCAGCAGTGCGCTAGACAGAAACCTCTACGAGCAGTACTTC

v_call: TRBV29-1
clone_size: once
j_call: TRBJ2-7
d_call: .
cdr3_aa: CSVEAQGSYEQYF
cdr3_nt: TGCAGCGTTGAAGCGCAGGGATCCTACGAGCAGTACTTC

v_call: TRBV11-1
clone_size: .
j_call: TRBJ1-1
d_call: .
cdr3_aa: CASSLVDSTEAFF
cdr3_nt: TGTGCCAGCAGCTTAGTAGACAGCACTGAAGCTTTCTTT

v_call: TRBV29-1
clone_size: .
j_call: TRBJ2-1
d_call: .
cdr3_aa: CSVERVPQYNEQFF
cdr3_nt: TGCAGCGTTGAAAGGGTTCCCCAATACAATGAGCAGTTCTTC

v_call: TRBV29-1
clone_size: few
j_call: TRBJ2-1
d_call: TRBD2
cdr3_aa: CSVDSGRAPSSYNEQFF
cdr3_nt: TGCAGCGTTGACTCGGGGAGGGCCCCGAGCTCCTACAATGAGCAGTTCTTC

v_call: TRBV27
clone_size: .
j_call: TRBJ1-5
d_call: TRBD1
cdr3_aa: CASSPRQGAGGNQPQHF
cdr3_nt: TGTGCCAGCAGTCCTCGACAGGGGGCTGGAGGCAATCAGCCCCAGCATTTT

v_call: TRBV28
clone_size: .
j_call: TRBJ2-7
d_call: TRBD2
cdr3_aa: CASTPFGTNYEQYF
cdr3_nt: TGTGCCAGCACCCCTTTTGGGACTAACTACGAGCAGTACTTC

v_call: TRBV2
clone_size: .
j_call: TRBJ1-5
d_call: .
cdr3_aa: CASGSDINQPQHF
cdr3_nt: TGTGCCTCGGGGAGCGATATCAATCAGCCCCAGCATTTT

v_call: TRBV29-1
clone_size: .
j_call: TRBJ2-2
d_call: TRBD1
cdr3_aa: CSASEGQGTGELFF
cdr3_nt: TGCAGCGCCTCGGAGGGACAGGGAACCGGGGAGCTGTTTTTT

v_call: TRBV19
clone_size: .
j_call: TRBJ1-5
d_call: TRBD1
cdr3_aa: CASSIPGGTGGGQPQHF
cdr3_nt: TGTGCCAGTAGTATACCCGGAGGTACAGGGGGTGGACAGCCCCAGCATTTT

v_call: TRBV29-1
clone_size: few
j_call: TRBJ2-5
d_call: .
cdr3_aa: CSVVRWPQETQYF
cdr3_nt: TGCAGCGTCGTGCGGTGGCCCCAAGAGACCCAGTACTTC

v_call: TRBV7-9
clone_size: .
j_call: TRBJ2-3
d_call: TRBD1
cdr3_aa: CASSSPRDRTTDTQYF
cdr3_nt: TGTGCCAGCAGCTCACCCCGGGACAGGACGACAGATACGCAGTATTTT

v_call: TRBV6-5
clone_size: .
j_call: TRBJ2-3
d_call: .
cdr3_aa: CASSYTTGAKTDTQYF
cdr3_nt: TGTGCCAGCAGTTACACTACCGGGGCTAAAACAGATACGCAGTATTTT

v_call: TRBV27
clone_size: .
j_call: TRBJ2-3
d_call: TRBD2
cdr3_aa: CASSSGLAGRTDTQYF
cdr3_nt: TGTGCCAGCAGTTCGGGACTAGCGGGGCGAACAGATACGCAGTATTTT

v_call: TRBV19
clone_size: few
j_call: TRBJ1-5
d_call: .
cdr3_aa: CATSLGHNQPQHF
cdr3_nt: TGTGCCACCTCCTTGGGTCACAATCAGCCCCAGCATTTT

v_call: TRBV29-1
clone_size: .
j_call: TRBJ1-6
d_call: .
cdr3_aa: CSVATRVSGSPLHF
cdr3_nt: TGCAGCGTTGCGACAAGGGTCTCGGGTTCACCCCTCCACTTT

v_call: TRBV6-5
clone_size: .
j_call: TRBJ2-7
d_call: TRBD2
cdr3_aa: CASSYSGSGRTGEQYF
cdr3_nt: TGTGCCAGCAGTTACTCGGGTAGCGGGAGGACGGGCGAGCAGTACTTC

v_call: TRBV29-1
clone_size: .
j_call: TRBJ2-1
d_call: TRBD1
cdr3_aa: CSVPNNRQGVYYEQFF
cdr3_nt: TGCAGCGTACCGAATAACCGACAGGGAGTTTATTATGAGCAGTTCTTC

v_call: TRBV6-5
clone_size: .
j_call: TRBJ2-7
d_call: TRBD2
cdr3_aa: CASSYLSSGSSYEQYF
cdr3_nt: TGTGCCAGCAGTTACTTGTCTAGCGGGAGCTCCTACGAGCAGTACTTC

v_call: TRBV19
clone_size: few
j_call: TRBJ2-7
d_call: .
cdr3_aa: CASSIGSVYEQYF
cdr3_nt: TGTGCCAGTAGTATAGGGAGCGTCTACGAGCAGTACTTC

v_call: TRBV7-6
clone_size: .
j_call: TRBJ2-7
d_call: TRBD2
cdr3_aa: CASSLRLADYYEQYF
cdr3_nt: TGTGCCAGCAGCTTACGACTAGCGGATTACTACGAGCAGTACTTC

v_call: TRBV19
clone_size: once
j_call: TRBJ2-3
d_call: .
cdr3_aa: CASSMPGSTDTQYF
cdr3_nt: TGTGCCAGTAGTATGCCAGGGAGCACAGATACGCAGTATTTT

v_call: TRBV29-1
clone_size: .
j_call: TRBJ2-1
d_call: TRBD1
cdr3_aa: CSVEEDRVNEQFF
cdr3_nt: TGCAGCGTTGAAGAGGACAGGGTTAATGAGCAGTTCTTC

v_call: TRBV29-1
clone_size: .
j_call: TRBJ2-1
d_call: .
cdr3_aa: CSVFNPDRGNEQFF
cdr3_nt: TGCAGCGTTTTCAACCCAGACCGAGGAAATGAGCAGTTCTTC